This T cell receptor (beta chain) was captured in a study of blood T cell repertoires in COVID-19. Study as a whole: There were acute and convalescent COVID-19 samples, and they came from the United States, Italy and Spain. The analysed material was cDNA or gDNA that came from T cells, B-cell-depleted T cells, or PBMCs.

This clone came up a few times. J gave up 0 bases and V 5 bases, and 4 bases lay outside the gene matches. Germline CDR1 reads LNHDA; CDR2 reads SQIVND (reference sequence). The length of the CDR3 is 15 residues. Source study methods: Amplified reference gene primers provided the basis for estimating nucleated cell counts. The assay was immunoSEQ multiplex PCR, and TCRdb's table has in-frame clones only and misses some. Clone size and the V and J calls come from that table; the DNA yielded D and trimming. Of 200,000 or so clones in the sample, around nine tenths were seen once. The chain couples TRBV19 to TRBJ2-1, with 7 nucleotides matching TRBD2. This TCR derives from a man in his 60s with acute or convalescent COVID-19. Sequencing was performed on peripheral blood. The CDR3, as DNA: TGTGCCAGTAGTCGTACTAGCGTCTCCTACAATGAGCAGTTCTTC. Its protein is CASSRTSVSYNEQFF.